Following are 26 T cell receptor beta chains from one sample sequenced in a study of beta chain features in type 1 diabetes. Reverse transcribing all isolated RNA meant expressed TCRB transcripts were sequenced. Assay used: immunoSEQ multiplex PCR; TCRdb lists only in-frame clones, some missing. The sample has roughly 400,000 clones; roughly 13% are singletons. Sequences were obtained from naive CD4+ T cells from blood. Every receptor here comes from a man younger than 45 in good health.

With regard to this clone: Other DNA sequences within the sample encode an identical CDR3. The V call is TRBV5-4, the J call TRBJ1-2; possible D gene TRBD1, 5 bases. The CDR3 spans 13 residues. Trimming removed 0 bases from V and 3 bases from J, with 6 bases in between. Germline loops: CDR1 SGHNT, CDR2 YYREEE (reference sequence). The CDR3 nucleotides are TGTGCCAGCAGCTTGGTAGGGGACTATGGCTACACCTTC. It translates to CASSLVGDYGYTF.

Only a few counts were recorded for this clone. V is TRBV7-2 and J is TRBJ2-1; 7 positions match TRBD1. The CDR3 totals 17 residues. CDR1 and CDR2 from the germline V gene are SGHTA and FQGNSA. J gave up 4 bases and V 4 bases, and 13 bases lay outside the gene matches. CDR3 in DNA: TGTGCCAGCAGCTCCCCATCAGGGACAGTGTTATACAATGAGCAGTTCTTC. Translation gives CASSSPSGTVLYNEQFF.

The chain links TRBV2 to TRBJ2-1; 7 bases are shared with TRBD2. Trimming removed 11 bases from V and 9 bases from J; junction bases left unmatched: 13. Germline assignment: CDR1 SNHLY and CDR2 FYNNEI. This CDR3 comprises 13 residues. The CDR3 DNA follows: TGTGCCTGGACCGGGACTATTGTCGGTGAGCAGTTCTTC. Translation: CAWTGTIVGEQFF. Filled out from reference TRBV2 and TRBJ2-1, the complete variable domain reads EPEVTQTPSHQVTQMGQEVILRCVPISNHLYFYWYRQILGQKVEFLVSFYNNEISEKSEIFDDQFSVERPDGSNFTLKIRSTKLEDSAMYFCAWTGTIVGEQFFGPGTRLTVL.

J is TRBJ2-2 and V is TRBV13; 8 bases map to TRBD2. CDR3 length equals 14 residues. Germline V gene data show CDR1 as PRHDT and CDR2 as FYEKMQ (reference sequence). Trimming at V came to 5 bases and at J to 4 bases, leaving 3 bases not matched to a gene. The CDR3 DNA follows: TGTGCCAGCAGCCCAAGCGGGAGCACCGGGGAGCTGTTTTTT. This codes for CASSPSGSTGELFF.

This clone was counted a few times. The CDR3: CASSYDFRVAGELFF. CDR3 in DNA: TGTGCCAGCAGTTACGACTTCAGGGTCGCTGGGGAGCTGTTTTTT. The chain recombines TRBV6-5 with TRBJ2-2; perhaps TRBD1 as D (5 bases). The CDR3 is 15 residues long. The germline gives CDR1 MNHEY, CDR2 SVGAGI. The V end lost 2 bases, the J end lost 8 bases, and 15 bases lay between the germline ends.

The genes are TRBV21-1 and TRBJ2-5. TRBV21-1 is listed as a pseudogene. The CDR3 spans 17 residues. Here the CDR3 reads CASSKAPRVPAKETQYF. For the CDR3, the DNA is TGTGCCAGCAGCAAAGCGCCGCGTGTACCAGCCAAAGAGACCCAGTACTTC.

This clone was counted only a few times. This chain joins TRBV10-2 and TRBJ2-7; TRBD1 might be the D (6 bases). Trimming took off 3 bases at V and 0 bases at J, with 18 bases between the two ends. There are 17 residues in the CDR3. Germline values: CDR1 WSHSY, CDR2 SAAADI. The CDR3 region is CASSERLLRTASYEQYF. CDR3 sequence (DNA): TGCGCCAGCAGTGAAAGACTACTAAGGACAGCCTCCTACGAGCAGTACTTC.

CDR3 in amino acids: CASSLKRGVANTEAFF. In nucleotides, the CDR3 is TGTGCCAGCAGCCTCAAAAGGGGGGTGGCGAACACTGAAGCTTTCTTT. This chain uses TRBV5-4 with TRBJ1-1; weak D call: TRBD1 (6 bases). The CDR3 has 16 residues. V was pared by 4 bases and J by 1 base, with 17 bases between. The V gene's germline CDR1 is SGHNT and CDR2 YYREEE (reference sequence).

The chain combines TRBV7-3 with TRBJ2-1, with 7 bases fitting TRBD2. CDR3 size: 14 residues. Germline-derived CDR1 and CDR2 are SGHTA and FQGTGA. V lost 1 base and J lost 6; bases outside the gene matches: 3. DNA of the CDR3: TGTGCCAGCAGCTTAAGCGGGAGTCTCAATGAGCAGTTCTTC. Residues: CASSLSGSLNEQFF.

There are a few counts of this clone. This CDR3 is CASSQWLGGTQYF. CDR3 sequence (DNA): TGCGCCAGCAGCCAATGGTTGGGGGGGACCCAGTACTTC. V usage is TRBV4-1 and J usage is TRBJ2-5; a possible D gene is TRBD2 (6 bases). This CDR3 region has 13 residues. Germline V gene sequence: CDR1 MGHRA, CDR2 YSYEKL. V lost 2 bases to trimming and J lost 7 bases, with 11 bases between them.

CDR3 sequence reads: CASSLGPLAGSRETQYF. The CDR3 DNA reads as TGTGCCAGCAGCTTGGGGCCACTAGCGGGATCCCGAGAGACCCAGTACTTC. The V call is TRBV7-2, the J call TRBJ2-5; 10 positions match TRBD2. The V gene end was trimmed by 3 bases and the J gene end by 4 bases; junction bases not matched to a gene: 11. This CDR3 contains 17 residues. Germline V gene lookup returns CDR1 SGHTA and CDR2 FQGNSA.

This clone was observed at least ten times. Other DNA variants within this sample encode the same CDR3. This sequence joins TRBV7-2 and TRBJ2-7; D is unresolved. CDR1 SGHTA and CDR2 FQGNSA come from the germline V gene. Trimming shortened V by 2 bases and J by 1 base, and 0 bases separated the two germline ends. The CDR3 has 11 amino acids. The CDR3 sequence: CASSLSYEQYF. The CDR3 nucleotides are TGTGCCAGCAGCTTATCCTACGAGCAGTACTTC. Using reference TRBV7-2 and TRBJ2-7 for the parts outside the CDR3, the full variable domain is GAGVSQSPSNKVTEKGKDVELRCDPISGHTALYWYRQSLGQGLEFLIYFQGNSAPDKSGLPSDRFSAERTGGSVSTLTIQRTQQEDSAVYLCASSLSYEQYFGPGTRLTVT.

A few counts support this clone. The rearrangement uses TRBV7-9 and TRBJ2-3; D not certain. Germline loops: CDR1 SEHNR, CDR2 FQNEAQ (reference sequence). With 2 bases removed from V and 5 bases from J, the gap between germline ends came to 11 bases. The CDR3 contains 14 residues. The CDR3 bases are TGTGCCAGCAGCTTATGGGAATTCAGAGATACGCAGTATTTT. It codes for CASSLWEFRDTQYF.

The chain recombines TRBV18 with TRBJ2-1; 8 nucleotides align to TRBD1. Germline V CDR1 and CDR2: KGHSH, LQKENI. CDR3 length: 15 residues. The V gene end was trimmed by 1 base and the J gene end by 7 bases; junction bases not matched to a gene: 6. CDR3 DNA: TGTGCCAGCTCACCACAGCAGGGGGCGAGGAATGAGCAGTTCTTC. It translates to CASSPQQGARNEQFF.

The rearrangement links TRBV6-1 to TRBJ2-5; D unclear. Trimming cost V 6 bases and J 1 base, with 9 bases left between them. The CDR3 runs 13 residues. CDR1 and CDR2 (germline): MNHNS, SASEGT. The CDR3 reads CASRRHLQETQYF. CDR3 nucleotides: TGTGCCAGCAGAAGACACCTCCAAGAGACCCAGTACTTC.

This chain links TRBV29-1 with TRBJ1-5; D ambiguous. The CDR3 runs 12 residues. V was pared by 5 bases and J by 4 bases, with 9 bases between. Germline loops: CDR1 SQVTM, CDR2 ANQGSEA. The CDR3 DNA follows: TGCAGCGTTTTGGGTGGTAATCAGCCCCAGCATTTT. Translated: CSVLGGNQPQHF.

J is TRBJ2-3 and V is TRBV19; TRBD1 matches at 7 bases. CDR3 length equals 14 residues. With 6 bases clipped from V and 2 bases from J, the junction kept 5 bases outside the gene matches. CDR1 and CDR2 (germline): LNHDA, SQIVND (reference sequence). CDR3 in amino acids: CASSLTGITDTQYF. The CDR3 DNA reads TGTGCCAGTAGCCTGACAGGGATCACAGATACGCAGTATTTT.

This clone was recorded a few times. The V call is TRBV4-3, the J call TRBJ2-3; D gene unclear. Germline values: CDR1 LGHNA, CDR2 YSLEER. V was clipped by 1 base and J by 2 bases, with 13 bases between them. The CDR3 spans 16 residues. DNA for the CDR3: TGCGCCAGCAGCCAAGGTCGACCGACCCTCACAGATACGCAGTATTTT. Translated, it gives CASSQGRPTLTDTQYF.

This sequence joins TRBV19 and TRBJ1-1, with D hard to call. Germline CDR1 and CDR2: LNHDA and SQIVND (reference sequence). Trimming cost V 6 bases and J 4 bases, with 18 bases left between them. The CDR3 has 15 residues. CDR3 DNA: TGTGCCAGTAGAAGGAACCTGCAGGTGGTCACTGAAGCTTTCTTT. Encoded protein: CASRRNLQVVTEAFF.

Only a few counts were recorded for this clone. This sequence joins TRBV5-4 and TRBJ2-3, with D hard to call. With 4 bases removed from V and 6 bases from J, the gap between germline ends came to 9 bases. The germline CDR1 and CDR2 sequences are SGHNT and YYREEE (reference sequence). This CDR3 has 12 residues. CDR3 protein: CASSLPPDTQYF. For the CDR3, the DNA is TGTGCCAGCAGCCTCCCGCCGGATACGCAGTATTTT.

This clone was seen more than once but under ten times. The chain links TRBV27 to TRBJ2-3; weak D call: TRBD2 (5 bases). The CDR3 length is 15 residues. The germline CDR1 and CDR2 sequences are MNHEY and SMNVEV (reference sequence). Trimming left V 8 bases short and J 6 bases short, with 21 bases between. CDR3 loop: CASGPGGWSGDTQYF. CDR3 DNA: TGTGCCAGCGGTCCTGGAGGTTGGTCAGGCGATACGCAGTATTTT.

On this clone itself: In this CDR3 the conserved last residue, phenylalanine or tryptophan, is missing, so a read error is likely. It is unclear where the CDR3 begins or ends on the DNA, so no DNA is shown, and the CDR3 is as TCRdb lists it. The V call is TRBV2, the J call TRBJ1-2. Inclusive of both ends, the CDR3 amounts to 13 amino acids. Germline V gene data show CDR1 as SNHLY and CDR2 as FYNNEI. The CDR3 protein is CASSVVQLAWTLN.

The chain carries TRBV21-1 and TRBJ1-1. TRBV21-1 is deemed a pseudogene. The CDR3 length is 12 residues. For the CDR3, the DNA is TGTGCCAGCAGCAAAGCTCGAGGGAAAGCTTTCTTT. It specifies CASSKARGKAFF.

The rearrangement joins TRBV12-5 to TRBJ1-1; D unclear. Germline V gene lookup returns CDR1 LGHNT and CDR2 FRNRAP. V was trimmed by 6 bases and J by 1 base, leaving 9 bases between them. The CDR3 is made up of 13 amino acids. In nucleotides, the CDR3 is TGTGCTAGTGGGTATTCCGGGAACACTGAAGCTTTCTTT. It yields the protein CASGYSGNTEAFF.

V usage is TRBV2 and J usage is TRBJ2-2; the D is unclear. The CDR3 has 13 residues. Trimming removed 6 bases at V and 3 bases at J, with 8 bases between. Germline values: CDR1 SNHLY, CDR2 FYNNEI. As DNA, the CDR3 is TGTGCCAGCAGAGTGAGTTACACCGGGGAGCTGTTTTTT. Translating gives CASRVSYTGELFF.

The gene calls are TRBV6-1 and TRBJ1-2; D possibly corresponds to TRBD1 (6 bases). CDR3 length: 13 residues. Trimming pared 7 bases from V and 0 bases from J, leaving 9 bases between. Germline loops: CDR1 MNHNS, CDR2 SASEGT. This CDR3 is CASNSGANYGYTF. DNA for the CDR3: TGTGCCAGCAACTCAGGGGCTAACTATGGCTACACCTTC.